This T cell receptor beta chain is from a study of cytomegalovirus exposure and HLA in healthy donors. With 60 Vbeta and 13 Jbeta primers, the PCR was carried out. Libraries were prepared by immunoSEQ multiplex PCR; TCRdb keeps only in-frame clonotypes and omits some of them. Of 130,000 to 150,000 clones detected, under 80% appear once; the ten largest clones hold approximately 8.3%. Notes on the study in general: Some TCR beta chains (164 of them) were listed as cytomegalovirus-associated. Available immune exposure information was restricted to CMV serostatus only. Several of the most significant clusters appeared, in a later analysis, to be linked to common viral pathogens. Sequences of the TCR beta chain were said to predict the HLA-A and HLA-B alleles of most subjects accurately.

There are 15 residues in the CDR3. Germline loops: CDR1 SGHTA, CDR2 FQGTGA. The V and J ends lost 5 bases and 7 bases, in that order; junction bases with no gene match: 6. With respect to this clone: What it binds is unknown.

Sequenced input: PBMCs. The chain is built from TRBV7-3 and TRBJ2-1, with 12 bases aligning to TRBD2. The sequence was collected from a woman aged 50 to 65 in good health and CMV-seropositive. CDR3 nucleotide sequence: TGTGCCAGCAGCCGATGGACTAGCGGGGTAAATGAGCAGTTCTTC. It codes for CASSRWTSGVNEQFF. The entire variable domain, with the rest obtained from reference TRBV7-3 and TRBJ2-1, is as follows: GAGVSQTPSNKVTEKGKYVELRCDPISGHTALYWYRQSLGQGPEFLIYFQGTGAADDSGLPNDRFFAVRPEGSVSTLKIQRTERGDSAVYLCASSRWTSGVNEQFFGPGTRLTVL.